Shown below are 8 T cell receptor beta chains from a single sample sequenced in a study of cytotoxic CD8 clonotypes in ibrutinib-treated CLL. TCRdb's table, derived via immunoSEQ multiplex PCR, lists solely in-frame clones and lacks some. The sample lists over 30,000 clones; roughly two thirds were seen once. This sample comprised PBMCs, obtained at disease progression, from a patient treated with ibrutinib. Every receptor here comes from a human donor with chronic lymphocytic leukemia.

The V gene is TRBV27, the J gene TRBJ2-2, with D unclear. There are 12 residues in the CDR3. The germline V gene has CDR1 MNHEY and CDR2 SMNVEV (reference sequence). V shed 7 bases and J shed 6 bases, with 9 bases lying between them. CDR3 in amino acids: CASNSFAGELFF. For the CDR3, the DNA is TGTGCCAGCAATTCATTTGCCGGGGAGCTGTTTTTT.

This clone was counted once. The chain has TRBV4-3 and TRBJ2-1, with a possible D match to TRBD2 (5 bases). The CDR3 runs to 14 residues. CDR1 is LGHNA and CDR2 is YSLEER in the germline V gene. V was pared by 0 bases and J by 9 bases, with 12 bases between. CDR3: CASSQDPWESEQFF. For the CDR3, the DNA is TGCGCCAGCAGCCAAGATCCCTGGGAGAGTGAGCAGTTCTTC.

This chain uses TRBV23-1 with TRBJ1-4, with D maybe TRBD1 (6 bases). Being an ORF, TRBV23-1 has a function that is uncertain. The CDR3 extends over 16 amino acids. V shed 1 base and J shed 5 bases, with 14 bases lying between them. The CDR3 sequence: CASSQCPGTRNEKLFF. CDR3 DNA: TGCGCCAGCAGTCAATGCCCAGGGACAAGGAATGAAAAACTGTTTTTT.

The rearrangement joins TRBV13 to TRBJ1-4, with D uncertain. V gave up 7 bases and J gave up 4 bases, with 13 bases separating them. In germline, CDR1 is PRHDT, CDR2 FYEKMQ (reference sequence). This CDR3 is built from 14 residues. CDR3 bases: TGTGCCAGCAAGCCGGGTCCCGGTAATGAAAAACTGTTTTTT. It encodes CASKPGPGNEKLFF.

The rearrangement uses TRBV9 and TRBJ1-2, with 12 bases identical to TRBD1. The CDR3 sequence is 16 residues long. V shed 3 bases and J 7 bases; nucleotides not matched to a gene: 10. The V gene's germline CDR1 is SGDLS and CDR2 YYNGEE. The chain's CDR3 is CASSEGQGALESGYTF. The CDR3 nucleotides read TGTGCCAGCAGCGAGGGACAGGGGGCGCTTGAGAGTGGCTACACCTTC.

V and J are TRBV4-2 and TRBJ2-3; 8 nucleotides line up with TRBD2. In germline, CDR1 is LGHNA, CDR2 YNFKEQ. Trimming at V came to 2 bases and at J to 3 bases, leaving 10 bases not matched to a gene. The CDR3 has 17 amino acids. The CDR3 spells CASSQPVTSVDTDTQYF. In nucleotides, the CDR3 is TGTGCCAGCAGCCAACCGGTGACTAGCGTAGATACAGATACGCAGTATTTT.

This clone was counted a few times. The rearrangement links TRBV19 to TRBJ2-1; 11 nucleotides line up with TRBD2. The V and J ends lost 5 bases and 4 bases, in that order; junction bases with no gene match: 7. The CDR3 spans 16 residues. Germline CDR1 and CDR2: LNHDA and SQIVND (reference sequence). The CDR3 protein is CASSPSTSGVYNEQFF. As DNA, the CDR3 is TGTGCCAGTAGTCCATCGACTAGCGGGGTATACAATGAGCAGTTCTTC.

J is TRBJ2-7 and V is TRBV7-9, with 11 bases that match TRBD2. V lost 2 bases, J lost 7 bases, and 7 bases stayed unmatched. Germline CDR1 is SEHNR and CDR2 is FQNEAQ (reference sequence). This CDR3 comprises 15 residues. The CDR3 loop is CASSLLAGGPLEQYF. CDR3 coding DNA: TGTGCCAGCAGCTTACTAGCGGGAGGCCCCCTGGAGCAGTACTTC.